These 20 T cell receptor beta chains share one sample of origin, sequenced in a study of vaccination and CD4 T cells after COVID-19. Cultured CD4+ T cell DNA underwent sequencing with the Oncomine TCR Beta short-read assay. MiXCR, run by TCRdb on the PCR reads, gives a single entry per CDR3 protein. Of over 20,000 distinct CDR3 sequences listed, roughly 50% are singletons. The antigens these receptors bind are not known. The treatment: roughly ten-day PBMC culture with coronavirus spike peptide pools or control peptides (ViraFEST assay). The specimen was CD4+ T cells from blood, cultured in vitro. The receptors derive from a human donor who had recovered from COVID-19.

The V and J genes are TRBV7-9 and TRBJ2-1, with 10 bases identical to TRBD1. With V trimmed by 7 bases and J by 8 bases, 8 bases remained unmatched. Germline V gives CDR1 SEHNR, CDR2 FQNEAQ (reference sequence). The CDR3 is made up of 14 amino acids. The CDR3 nucleotides are TGTGCCAGCAACCTGGGACAGGGGTCGGATGAGCAGTTCTTC. It yields the protein CASNLGQGSDEQFF.

The V and J genes are TRBV20-1 and TRBJ2-4; 7 bases agree with TRBD2. V was pared by 3 bases and J by 13 bases, with 6 bases of the junction left unmatched. The length of the CDR3 is 11 residues. Germline values: CDR1 DFQATT, CDR2 SNEGSKA (reference sequence). The DNA of the CDR3 is TGCAGTGCTAGGCATGGGACTACGCAGTACTTC. Translation: CSARHGTTQYF.

The chain uses TRBV9 and TRBJ2-5; tentatively, D is TRBD1 (5 bases). The germline CDR1 and CDR2 sequences are SGDLS and YYNGEE. V lost 0 bases and J 10 bases, leaving 10 bases between the germline ends. This CDR3 spans 12 amino acids. The CDR3 bases are TGTGCCAGCAGCGTAGACATGGGGCTCCAGTACTTC. Translated: CASSVDMGLQYF.

The chain has TRBV7-3 and TRBJ2-2; D remains unclear. The germline CDR1 and CDR2 sequences are SGHTA and FQGTGA. Trimming pared 2 bases from V and 5 bases from J, leaving 12 bases between. The CDR3 consists of 15 residues. CDR3 region: CASSLHGSRTGELFF. The CDR3 nucleotides are TGTGCCAGCAGCTTACATGGTAGCCGAACCGGGGAGCTGTTTTTT. The full variable domain, with the rest looked up from reference TRBV7-3 and TRBJ2-2, is GAGVSQTPSNKVTEKGKYVELRCDPISGHTALYWYRQSLGQGPEFLIYFQGTGAADDSGLPNDRFFAVRPEGSVSTLKIQRTERGDSAVYLCASSLHGSRTGELFFGEGSRLTVL.

The V call is TRBV5-4, the J call TRBJ2-3; 7 bases fit TRBD2. Per the germline V gene, CDR1 is SGHNT and CDR2 is YYREEE (reference sequence). This CDR3 has 14 amino acids. Germline trimming cut 1 base from V and 3 bases from J; bases unmatched to any gene: 2. The CDR3 bases are TGTGCCAGCAGCTTGTGGGGGGGAACAGATACGCAGTATTTT. It yields the protein CASSLWGGTDTQYF. The variable domain in full, with the rest retrieved from reference TRBV5-4 and TRBJ2-3, is ETGVTQSPTHLIKTRGQQVTLRCSSQSGHNTVSWYQQALGQGPQFIFQYYREEENGRGNFPPRFSGLQFPNYSSELNVNALELDDSALYLCASSLWGGTDTQYFGPGTRLTVL.

The CDR3 sequence is CASSLALGANTGELFF. The CDR3 region has the DNA TGCGCCAGCAGCTTGGCCCTCGGGGCGAACACCGGGGAGCTGTTTTTT. This chain joins TRBV5-1 and TRBJ2-2; a possible D gene is TRBD2 (5 bases). The germline gives CDR1 SGHRS, CDR2 YFSETQ. The CDR3 covers 16 residues. Trimming pared 0 bases from V and 0 bases from J, leaving 9 bases between.

The chain has TRBV27 and TRBJ2-7; TRBD2 agrees at 15 bases. The germline V gene encodes CDR1 MNHEY and CDR2 SMNVEV (reference sequence). The CDR3 runs to 14 residues. The V segment lost 6 bases and the J segment 4 bases; nucleotides outside the gene matches: 1. CDR3 bases: TGTGCCAGCAGGGGACTAGCGGGAGGTTACGAGCAGTACTTC. Protein: CASRGLAGGYEQYF.

The chain has TRBV12-3 or TRBV12-4 and TRBJ1-3; D unresolved. Trimming removed 2 bases from V and 8 bases from J, with 16 bases in between. The CDR3 length is 15 residues. CDR3: CASSLSADTKHTIYF. The CDR3 coding sequence is TGTGCCAGCAGTTTAAGCGCCGATACGAAGCACACCATATATTTT.

The rearrangement joins TRBV28 to TRBJ1-5, with D unclear. V was clipped by 4 bases and J by 0 bases, with 16 bases between them. The CDR3 is made up of 17 amino acids. Per germline, CDR1 MDHEN and CDR2 SYDVKM. Written as DNA, the CDR3 is TGTGCCAGCAGTTCAGCGGGCGGATTATATAGCAATCAGCCCCAGCATTTT. Protein: CASSSAGGLYSNQPQHF.

This clonotype was observed a handful of times. The chain is built from TRBV6-1 and TRBJ2-2, with TRBD1 as a possible D gene (7 bases). Trimming pared 7 bases from V and 6 bases from J, leaving 18 bases between. The length of the CDR3 is 15 residues. From germline, CDR1 is MNHNS and CDR2 SASEGT. The CDR3 coding sequence is TGTGCCAGCACCAAAACCCCAGGGGGGTCCGGGGAGCTGTTTTTT. Protein: CASTKTPGGSGELFF.

This chain links TRBV7-2 with TRBJ1-4, with D perhaps matching TRBD1 (5 bases). The CDR3 extends over 12 amino acids. Germline V CDR1 and CDR2: SGHTA, FQGNSA. V was cut by 8 bases and J by 7 bases, with 11 bases left in between. The CDR3 loop is CASRRESEKLFF. CDR3 bases: TGTGCCAGCCGCAGGGAGAGTGAAAAACTGTTTTTT.

The V call is TRBV27, the J call TRBJ2-1; D is perhaps TRBD2 (7 bases). The CDR3 totals 18 residues. Germline V gene data show CDR1 as MNHEY and CDR2 as SMNVEV (reference sequence). V was trimmed by 6 bases and J by 0 bases, leaving 21 bases between them. The CDR3 loop is CASRLRGARGSSYNEQFF. DNA for the CDR3: TGTGCCAGCAGGTTACGGGGGGCCAGGGGAAGCTCCTACAATGAGCAGTTCTTC.

This chain links TRBV6-1 with TRBJ1-2, with D hard to call. Germline lookup yields CDR1 MNHNS and CDR2 SASEGT. The germline V and J ends were trimmed by 7 bases and 8 bases, with 26 bases remaining between them. This CDR3 spans 16 amino acids. This chain's CDR3 is CASTVDPLYVIGGYTF. CDR3 coding DNA: TGTGCCAGCACTGTAGACCCACTCTATGTTATCGGAGGCTACACCTTC.

This clonotype appeared a few times. The chain recombines TRBV6-1 with TRBJ1-1; D is perhaps TRBD1 (6 bases). The CDR3 runs 17 residues. The V gene's germline CDR1 is MNHNS and CDR2 SASEGT. The germline V and J ends were trimmed by 4 bases and 5 bases, with 23 bases remaining between them. CDR3 sequence reads: CASSVRGTGVRRTEAFF. CDR3 in DNA: TGTGCCAGCAGTGTTAGGGGGACCGGGGTACGGAGGACTGAAGCTTTCTTT.

This clonotype appeared a few times. J is TRBJ2-7 and V is TRBV6-2 or TRBV6-3; D unclear. Trimming removed 7 bases at V and 5 bases at J, with 15 bases between. The CDR3 is made up of 13 amino acids. CDR1 and CDR2 (germline): MNHEY, SVGEGT. The CDR3 DNA is TGTGCCAGCAACCCAGACGGAGCCAACGAGCAGTACTTC. This translates into CASNPDGANEQYF.

This clonotype was picked up a small number of times. This chain joins TRBV2 and TRBJ2-1; D gene unclear. Trimming left V 8 bases short and J 4 bases short, with 12 bases between. CDR1 and CDR2 (germline): SNHLY, FYNNEI. CDR3 length equals 13 residues. The CDR3 DNA reads TGTGCCAGCCGCCGGGCGGAGTACAATGAGCAGTTCTTC. It codes for CASRRAEYNEQFF.

The chain has TRBV28 and TRBJ1-2; D is unclear. This CDR3 contains 12 residues. V was cut by 6 bases and J by 6 bases, with 11 bases left in between. Germline CDR1 reads MDHEN; CDR2 reads SYDVKM. The CDR3 DNA reads as TGTGCCAGCAGCTCCTACGATCATGGCTACACCTTC. Translating it yields CASSSYDHGYTF.

This clonotype appeared a few times. CDR3: CAWSRNRGYGYTF. The DNA of the CDR3 is TGTGCCTGGAGTAGGAACAGGGGCTATGGCTACACCTTC. This chain connects TRBV30 to TRBJ1-2; 7 bases match TRBD1. V lost 2 bases, J lost 4 bases, and 4 bases stayed unmatched. This CDR3 is built from 13 residues. The germline CDR1 and CDR2 sequences are GTSNPN and SVGIG (reference sequence). Based on the CDR3 plus reference TRBV30 and TRBJ1-2, the full variable domain is SQTIHQWPATLVQPVGSPLSLECTVEGTSNPNLYWYRQAAGRGLQLLFYSVGIGQISSEVPQNLSASRPQDRQFILSSKKLLLSDSGFYLCAWSRNRGYGYTFGSGTRLTVV.

This rearrangement joins TRBV7-2 to TRBJ2-6; 9 bases map to TRBD1. Per germline, CDR1 SGHTA and CDR2 FQGNSA. The CDR3 spans 20 residues. V shed 6 bases and J 0 bases; nucleotides not matched to a gene: 15. CDR3 bases: TGTGCCAGCAGTTACTCGGGGACCGGGACAGGGATCTCTGGGGCCAACGTCCTGACTTTC. It encodes CASSYSGTGTGISGANVLTF.

This sequence joins TRBV18 and TRBJ2-2; D is unclear. CDR1 KGHSH and CDR2 LQKENI come from the germline V gene. Deletions cut 3 bases from V and 15 bases from J, with 17 bases between. The CDR3 has 13 amino acids. The CDR3 sequence is CASSPPSAGRLFF. The CDR3 DNA sequence: TGTGCCAGCTCACCCCCCTCGGCCGGAAGGTTGTTTTTT.